A single T cell receptor (beta chain) is shown here with its context. What it recognizes is unknown. The protocol was immunoSEQ multiplex PCR, while the TCRdb copy is restricted to in-frame clones and leaves out a portion. The sample carries around 80,000 clones, around 88% recorded once. This record belongs to a study of T cell responses to AZD1222 COVID-19 vaccine. General study points: Regions 160-218 and 743-854 held dominance among vaccine-associated CD4 TCRs, which spanned spike.

Germline V CDR1 and CDR2: SGHTA, FQGTGA. The CDR3 sequence is 12 residues long. V was clipped by 2 bases and J by 2 bases, with 3 bases between them. Sequencing used peripheral blood, obtained on day 0 of AZD1222 vaccination. V usage is TRBV7-3 and J usage is TRBJ1-1, with D hard to call. The sequence derives from an adult in good health. CDR3 residues: CASSLDNTEAFF. In DNA form, the CDR3 reads TGTGCCAGCAGCTTAGACAACACTGAAGCTTTCTTT.